The TCR beta chain described here comes from a study of blood T cell repertoires in COVID-19. Generated by immunoSEQ multiplex PCR, the TCRdb table keeps only in-frame clones and is missing some. The table includes about 180,000 clones, about 87% detected once. The CDR3 sequence is 14 residues long. CDR1 is LNHDA and CDR2 is SQIVND in the germline V gene (reference sequence). V shed 5 bases, J shed 8 bases, and the junction held 6 bases outside the gene matches. The sequence was collected from a woman aged 25 to 39 with acute or convalescent COVID-19. The gene calls are TRBV19 and TRBJ2-1; 10 bases are shared with TRBD2. Sequencing was done on a sample of peripheral blood. Here the CDR3 DNA reads TGTGCCAGTAGTCGGACTAGCGGAGGGGATGAGCAGTTCTTC. Residues: CASSRTSGGDEQFF.